The rows below give T cell receptor beta chains drawn from one sample of a study of T-cell memory formation after mild COVID-19. TCRdb passed the 5' RACE reads through MiXCR, listing each CDR3 protein once. The table records some 210,000 distinct CDR3 sequences, around 30% of them present only once. Specimen: PBMCs or a T cell subset sorted from them (not recorded which). The receptors shown here come from an adult woman who had mild COVID-19 (a few samples of this study predate the infection). Cell type and time point are not known. CDR3s include the opening cysteine and the closing phenylalanine or tryptophan. Each record gives: D gene, clone size, V gene, J gene, CDR3 DNA, CDR3 protein. The D gene is left open where the match is weak. The listing skips clone size in some rows; elsewhere it reads once, few, many or a size class.

>NA|NA|TRBV5-1|TRBJ2-7
TGCGCCAGCACCGGGACGGCGGGCACCTACGAGCAGTACTTC
CASTGTAGTYEQYF
>NA|NA|TRBV15|TRBJ1-1
TGTGCCACCTTGGGACTTCTGAACACTGAAGCTTTCTTT
CATLGLLNTEAFF
>NA|NA|TRBV6-6|TRBJ1-5
TGTGCCAGCAGTCCCGCGGACAGCCGATATAGCAATCAGCCCCAGCATTTT
CASSPADSRYSNQPQHF
>NA|few|TRBV11-3|TRBJ2-3
TGTGCCAGCAGCCCCGGGGTGGTTGTGAATACGCAGTATTTT
CASSPGVVVNTQYF
>TRBD1|many|TRBV5-1|TRBJ2-7
TGCGCCAGCAGCTTCGGGGACAGGTCATCCTACGAGCAGTACTTC
CASSFGDRSSYEQYF
>TRBD2|NA|TRBV24-1|TRBJ2-7
TGTGCCACCAGTGATCCATCTAGCGGGAGGGGATCCTACGAGCAGTACTTC
CATSDPSSGRGSYEQYF
>NA|few|TRBV19|TRBJ1-1
TGTGCCAGTAGTATCCCAGGGGCTCTAACTGAAGCTTTCTTT
CASSIPGALTEAFF
>NA|few|TRBV7-6|TRBJ1-1
TGTGCCAGCAGCTGGACTTGGGGGGGTGATGAAGCTTTCTTT
CASSWTWGGDEAFF
>NA|NA|TRBV7-9|TRBJ2-7
TGTGCCAGCAGCCAGTCGGGGACCCACGAGCAGTACTTC
CASSQSGTHEQYF
>NA|NA|TRBV25-1|TRBJ1-2
TGTGCCAGCAGTGAAGTGGCCAGTGGCTTATATGGCTACACCTTC
CASSEVASGLYGYTF
>NA|NA|TRBV19|TRBJ2-3
TGTGCCAGTAGCAAGAGGGGGGTCAGCACAGATACGCAGTATTTT
CASSKRGVSTDTQYF
>NA|many|TRBV4-1|TRBJ1-2
TGCGCCAGCAGCCAAGGCCCCATCGGGACGGGGAGCGATGGCTACACCTTC
CASSQGPIGTGSDGYTF
>TRBD1|few|TRBV5-4|TRBJ1-1
TGTGCCAGCAGCAATAGGACAGGGAACACTGAAGCTTTCTTT
CASSNRTGNTEAFF
>NA|NA|TRBV4-2|TRBJ2-7
TGTGCCAGCAGCCTCGGGACCGTGGGCTACGAGCAGTACTTC
CASSLGTVGYEQYF
>TRBD1|NA|TRBV5-6|TRBJ2-2
TGTGCCAGCAGCTTCGCAGGGGGGAACACCGGGGAGCTGTTTTTT
CASSFAGGNTGELFF
>TRBD2|NA|TRBV20-1|TRBJ2-7
TGCAGTGCGATCTCGCGACTAGCGGGGGGGTACGAGCAGTACTTC
CSAISRLAGGYEQYF
>NA|few|TRBV5-1|TRBJ2-5
TGCGCCAGCAGCTCGGATAGTAGTAATTCGAAGACCCAGTACTTC
CASSSDSSNSKTQYF
>NA|few|TRBV7-9|TRBJ1-5
TGTGCCAGCAGCTTAGGTGTCAGGCAGCCCCAGCATTTT
CASSLGVRQPQHF
>NA|few|TRBV12-3/TRBV12-4|TRBJ1-5
TGTGCCAGCAGTTTCGGGGCGACGGGGAATCAGCCCCAGCATTTT
CASSFGATGNQPQHF
>NA|NA|TRBV12-3/TRBV12-4|TRBJ2-7
TGTGCCAGCAGGAATACAGAAAGCTACGAGCAGTACTTC
CASRNTESYEQYF
>NA|NA|TRBV5-1|TRBJ2-7
TGCGCCAGCAGCTTGGCCTCCGCCGGGGGACGGGAGCAGTACTTC
CASSLASAGGREQYF
>TRBD1|medium-sized|TRBV12-3/TRBV12-4|TRBJ1-6
TGTGCCAGCAGCCGCCCGGGACAGGGTAATTCACCCCTCCACTTT
CASSRPGQGNSPLHF
>TRBD1|NA|TRBV4-3|TRBJ2-7
TGCGCCAGCAGCCAAGACCCCGGGACAGGGTACGAGCAGTACTTC
CASSQDPGTGYEQYF
>NA|NA|TRBV6-5|TRBJ2-5
TGTGCCAGCAGTTACTCGGGCCGGCGCATCCAAGAGACCCAGTACTTC
CASSYSGRRIQETQYF
>NA|NA|TRBV7-3|TRBJ2-3
TGTGCCAGCAGCTTAAAACATCGAGACACAGATACGCAGTATTTT
CASSLKHRDTDTQYF
>TRBD2|NA|TRBV15|TRBJ2-7
TGTGCCACCAGCAGAGCTAGCGGGTCGATCTACGAGCAGTACTTC
CATSRASGSIYEQYF
>TRBD1|few|TRBV6-5|TRBJ2-1
TGTGCCAGCAGCCCTACCTGGACAGGCGAGCAGTTCTTC
CASSPTWTGEQFF
>NA|few|TRBV27|TRBJ1-5
TGTGCCAGCAGTTCAACTCGGGGGCCCCAGCATTTT
CASSSTRGPQHF
>NA|few|TRBV6-5|TRBJ2-7
TGTGCCAGCAGTCAAGCCGGGACGTCTATCTACGAGCAGTACTTC
CASSQAGTSIYEQYF
>NA|NA|TRBV20-1|TRBJ2-5
TGCAGTGCTAGACCTGACACAGGGAGGGAGACCCAGTACTTC
CSARPDTGRETQYF
>NA|NA|TRBV18|TRBJ2-2
TGTGCCAGCTCACCAAGGCAGGGCGAAACCGGGGAGCTGTTTTTT
CASSPRQGETGELFF
>NA|NA|TRBV7-2|TRBJ1-5
TGTGCCAGCAGCTTAGGGTCAGCTAGCAATCAGCCCCAGCATTTT
CASSLGSASNQPQHF